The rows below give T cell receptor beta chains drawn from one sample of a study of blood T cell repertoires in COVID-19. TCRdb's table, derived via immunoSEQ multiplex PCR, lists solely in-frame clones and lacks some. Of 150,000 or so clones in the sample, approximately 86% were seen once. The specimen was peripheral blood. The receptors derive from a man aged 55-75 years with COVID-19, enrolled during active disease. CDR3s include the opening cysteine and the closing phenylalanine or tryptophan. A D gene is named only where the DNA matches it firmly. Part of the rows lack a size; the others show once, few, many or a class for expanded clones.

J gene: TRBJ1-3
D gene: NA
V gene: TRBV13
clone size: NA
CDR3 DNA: TGTGCCAGCAGCATCGACAGGGGAAACACCATATATTTT
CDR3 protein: CASSIDRGNTIYF

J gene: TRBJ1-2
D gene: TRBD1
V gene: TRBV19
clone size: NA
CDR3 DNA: TGTGCCAGTAGTGTCCAGGGGGTCGCTGGCTACACCTTC
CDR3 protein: CASSVQGVAGYTF

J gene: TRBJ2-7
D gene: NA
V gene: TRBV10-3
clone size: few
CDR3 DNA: TGTGCCATCAGTACAGGGAATAGTGCGCAGTACTTC
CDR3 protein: CAISTGNSAQYF

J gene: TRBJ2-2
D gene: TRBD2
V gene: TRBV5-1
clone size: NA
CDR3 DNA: TGCGCCAGCAGCACCGGACTAGCGGGAGGCACCGGGGAGCTGTTTTTT
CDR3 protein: CASSTGLAGGTGELFF

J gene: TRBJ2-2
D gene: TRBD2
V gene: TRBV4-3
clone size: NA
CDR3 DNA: TGCGCCAGCAGCCCTGGGGCTAGCGGATACACCGGGGAGCTGTTTTTT
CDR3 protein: CASSPGASGYTGELFF

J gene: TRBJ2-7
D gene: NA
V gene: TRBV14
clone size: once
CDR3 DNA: TGTGCCAGCAGCCAAGGGGCCAGGGTCGACGGAGAGCAGTACTTC
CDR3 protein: CASSQGARVDGEQYF

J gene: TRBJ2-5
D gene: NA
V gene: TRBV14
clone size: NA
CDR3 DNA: TGTGCCAGCAGCCCAACCAGGGGGACCCAGTACTTC
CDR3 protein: CASSPTRGTQYF

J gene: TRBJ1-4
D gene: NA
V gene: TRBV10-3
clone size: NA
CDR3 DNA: TGTGCCATCAGTGAAGGACAGACGAATGAAAAACTGTTTTTT
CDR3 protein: CAISEGQTNEKLFF

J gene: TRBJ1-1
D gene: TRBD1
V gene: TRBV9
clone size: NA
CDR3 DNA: TGTGCCAGCAGCACCCGACAGGGGGCGACTGAAGCTTTCTTT
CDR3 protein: CASSTRQGATEAFF

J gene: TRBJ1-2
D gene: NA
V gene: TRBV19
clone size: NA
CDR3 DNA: TGTGCCAGTAGTATAAGAGTTGGGGGGGCTGAGGGCTACACCTTC
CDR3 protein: CASSIRVGGAEGYTF

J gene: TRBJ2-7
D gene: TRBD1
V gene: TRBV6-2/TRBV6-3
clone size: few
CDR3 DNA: TGTGCCAGCAGTACCTTACACATACAGGGGACCTACGAGCAGTACTTC
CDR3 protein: CASSTLHIQGTYEQYF

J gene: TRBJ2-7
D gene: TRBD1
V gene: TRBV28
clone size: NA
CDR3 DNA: TGTGCCAGCAGGAGTAAGGGGACAGAAACATACGAGCAGTACTTC
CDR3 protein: CASRSKGTETYEQYF

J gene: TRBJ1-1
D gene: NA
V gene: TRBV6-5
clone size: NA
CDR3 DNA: TGTGCCAGCAGTTACTGGGATGGGGGGGGCGCTTTTGGAGCTTTCTTT
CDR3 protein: CASSYWDGGGAFGAFF

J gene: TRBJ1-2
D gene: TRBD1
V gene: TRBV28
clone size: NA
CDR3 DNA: TGTGCCAGCGCTAAGGACAGGTTCGGGGACTATGGCTACACCTTC
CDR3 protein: CASAKDRFGDYGYTF

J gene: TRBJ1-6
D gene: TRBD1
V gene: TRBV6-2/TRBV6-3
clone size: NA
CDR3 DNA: TGTGCCAGCAGTTCCTTCGGACAGGGCTCTAATTCACCCCTCCACTTT
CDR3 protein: CASSSFGQGSNSPLHF

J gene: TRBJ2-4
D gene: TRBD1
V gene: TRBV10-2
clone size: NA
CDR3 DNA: TGCGCCAGCGGGGGACAGATAAACATTCAGTACTTC
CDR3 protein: CASGGQINIQYF

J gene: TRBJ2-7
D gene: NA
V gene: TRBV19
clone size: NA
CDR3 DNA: TGTGCCAGTAGTATAGTCGAAGGGGGCTCCTACGAGCAGTACTTC
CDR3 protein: CASSIVEGGSYEQYF

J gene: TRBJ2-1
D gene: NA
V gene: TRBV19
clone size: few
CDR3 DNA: TGTGCCAGTAGTATAAGCGGAAACAATGAGCAGTTCTTC
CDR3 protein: CASSISGNNEQFF

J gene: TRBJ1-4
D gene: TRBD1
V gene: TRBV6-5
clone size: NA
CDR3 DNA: TGTGCCAGCAGTTACTCTGGACAGGGCGATGAAAAACTGTTTTTT
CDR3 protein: CASSYSGQGDEKLFF

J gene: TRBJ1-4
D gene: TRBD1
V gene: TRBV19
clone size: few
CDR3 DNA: TGTGCCAGTACCAAGACAGGGGAGAACGAAAAACTGTTTTTT
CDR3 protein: CASTKTGENEKLFF

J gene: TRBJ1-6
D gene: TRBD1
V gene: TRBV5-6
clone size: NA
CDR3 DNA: TGTGCCAGCAGACAGGGGGTGTTAGCTAATTCACCCCTCCACTTT
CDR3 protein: CASRQGVLANSPLHF

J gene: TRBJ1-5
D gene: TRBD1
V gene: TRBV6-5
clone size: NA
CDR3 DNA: TGTGCCAGCAGTCGACAGGGCGTTGATCAGCCCCAGCATTTT
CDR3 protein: CASSRQGVDQPQHF

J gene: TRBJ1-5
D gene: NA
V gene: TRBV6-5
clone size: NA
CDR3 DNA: TGTGCCAGCAGGCTGACAGATTATAGCAATCAGCCCCAGCATTTT
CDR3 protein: CASRLTDYSNQPQHF

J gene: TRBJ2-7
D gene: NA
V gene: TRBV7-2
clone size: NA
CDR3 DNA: TGTGCCAGCAGCTTAGGGCGGGCGAACTCCTACGAGCAGTACTTC
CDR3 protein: CASSLGRANSYEQYF

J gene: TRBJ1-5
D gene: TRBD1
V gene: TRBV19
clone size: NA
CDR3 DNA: TGTGCCAGCCAAAAGACAGGGTATAGCAATCAGCCCCAGCATTTT
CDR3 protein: CASQKTGYSNQPQHF

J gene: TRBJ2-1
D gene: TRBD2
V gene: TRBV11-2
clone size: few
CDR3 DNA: TGTGCCAGCAGCCGGCTGAAGGGTAGCGGGGGGGGAACTGACAATGAGCAGTTCTTC
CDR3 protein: CASSRLKGSGGGTDNEQFF

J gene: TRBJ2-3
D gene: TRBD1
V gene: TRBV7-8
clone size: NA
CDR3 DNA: TGTGCCAGCAGTAGAACGGGGACAGGGAAAACAGATACGCAGTATTTT
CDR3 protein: CASSRTGTGKTDTQYF

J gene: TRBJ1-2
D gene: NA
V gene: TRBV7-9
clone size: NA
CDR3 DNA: TGTGCCAGCAGCTTATTACTGACAGTCTCTAACTATGGCTACACCTTC
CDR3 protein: CASSLLLTVSNYGYTF

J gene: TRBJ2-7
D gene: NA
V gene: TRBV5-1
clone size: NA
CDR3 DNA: TGCGCCAGCAGCTTGGTGGACACCACCTACGAGCAGTACTTC
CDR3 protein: CASSLVDTTYEQYF

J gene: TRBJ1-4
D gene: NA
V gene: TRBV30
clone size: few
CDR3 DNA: TGTGCCTGGAGTCAAGGGGCTAATGAAAAACTGTTTTTT
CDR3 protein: CAWSQGANEKLFF

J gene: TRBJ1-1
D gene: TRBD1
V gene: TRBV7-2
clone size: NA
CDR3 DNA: TGTGCCAGCGACAGGGGCTTGAACACTGAAGCTTTCTTT
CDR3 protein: CASDRGLNTEAFF

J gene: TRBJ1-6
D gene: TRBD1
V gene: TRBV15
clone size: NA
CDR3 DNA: TGTGCCACCAGCAGAGGGACAGGGGTTTCACCCCTCCACTTT
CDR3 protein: CATSRGTGVSPLHF

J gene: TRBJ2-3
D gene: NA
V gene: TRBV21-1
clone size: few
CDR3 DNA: TGTGCCAGCAGCAAAGTTCCGGGAGCCCGGGCAGATACGCAGTATTTT
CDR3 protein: CASSKVPGARADTQYF

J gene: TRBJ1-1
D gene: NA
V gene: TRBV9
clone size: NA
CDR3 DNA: NA
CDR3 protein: CASSGTERAFFGGAFF

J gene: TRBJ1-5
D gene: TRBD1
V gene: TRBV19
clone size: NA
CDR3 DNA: TGTGCCAGTAGTGAAACAGGGGGTGTATATCAGCCCCAGCATTTT
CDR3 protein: CASSETGGVYQPQHF

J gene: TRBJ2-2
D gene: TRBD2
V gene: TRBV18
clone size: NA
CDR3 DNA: TGTGCCAGCTCACCCCGCGGGGGGACGGCCGGGGAGCTGTTTTTT
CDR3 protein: CASSPRGGTAGELFF

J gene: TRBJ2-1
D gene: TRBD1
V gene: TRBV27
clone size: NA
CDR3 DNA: TGTGCCAGCAGTTCCCGGACAGGGTTTCATAATGAGCAGTTCTTC
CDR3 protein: CASSSRTGFHNEQFF

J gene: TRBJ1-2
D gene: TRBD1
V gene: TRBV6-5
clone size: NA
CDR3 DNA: TGTGCCAGCAGTTCGGACAGGGGAGATAGCTATGGCTACACCTTC
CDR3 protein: CASSSDRGDSYGYTF

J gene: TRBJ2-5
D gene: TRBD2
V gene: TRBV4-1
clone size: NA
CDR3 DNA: TGCGCCAGCAGCCAACGGACTAGCGGGGGGTTCGGAGAGACCCAGTACTTC
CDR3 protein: CASSQRTSGGFGETQYF

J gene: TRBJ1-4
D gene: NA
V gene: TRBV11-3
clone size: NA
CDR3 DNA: TGTGCCAGCAGCCCCCGGACAGCAACTAATGAAAAACTGTTTTTT
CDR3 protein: CASSPRTATNEKLFF

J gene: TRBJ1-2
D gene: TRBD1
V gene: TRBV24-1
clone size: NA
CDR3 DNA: TGTGCCACCAGTGATTTAACGCAGGGGGCTGGCTACACCTTC
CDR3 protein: CATSDLTQGAGYTF

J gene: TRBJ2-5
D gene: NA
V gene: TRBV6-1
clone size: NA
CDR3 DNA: TGTGCCAGCAGTGAATCGGGAAGAGAGACCCAGTACTTC
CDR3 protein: CASSESGRETQYF

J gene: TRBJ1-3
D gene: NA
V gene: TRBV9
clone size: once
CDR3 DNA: TGTGCCAGCAGCGCCAATCCCTCTGGAAACACCATATATTTT
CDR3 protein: CASSANPSGNTIYF

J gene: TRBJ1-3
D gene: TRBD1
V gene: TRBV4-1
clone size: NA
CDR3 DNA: TGCGCCAGCAGCCAAGAAGGGACAGGGGGCATTGGAAACACCATATATTTT
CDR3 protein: CASSQEGTGGIGNTIYF

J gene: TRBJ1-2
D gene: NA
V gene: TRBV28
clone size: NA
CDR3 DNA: TGTGCCAGCAGACCTCTCCAGGGGATCAACTATGGCTACACCTTC
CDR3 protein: CASRPLQGINYGYTF

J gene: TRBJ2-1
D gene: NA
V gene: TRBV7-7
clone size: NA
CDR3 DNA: TGTGCTAGCAGCACGACAGTTAGCTCCTACAATGAGCAGTTCTTC
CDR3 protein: CASSTTVSSYNEQFF

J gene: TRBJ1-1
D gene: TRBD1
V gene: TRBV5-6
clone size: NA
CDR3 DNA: TGTGCCAGCAGCTTGATTGGTGGGGGACAGGCCCCTGAGGCTTTCTTT
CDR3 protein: CASSLIGGGQAPEAFF

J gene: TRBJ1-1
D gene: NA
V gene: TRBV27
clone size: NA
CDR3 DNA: TGTGCCAGCAGCCCATTGGCGAACACTGAAGCTTTCTTT
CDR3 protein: CASSPLANTEAFF

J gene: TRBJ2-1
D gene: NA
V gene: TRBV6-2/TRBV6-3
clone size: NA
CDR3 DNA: TGTGCCAGCAGTTACTTACGAGGCGGGGCCGACAATGAGCAGTTCTTC
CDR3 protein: CASSYLRGGADNEQFF

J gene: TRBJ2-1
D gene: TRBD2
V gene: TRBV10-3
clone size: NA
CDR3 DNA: TGTGCCATCAGTGAGTCCTCTTGGACTAGCGACTACAATGAGCAGTTCTTC
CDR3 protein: CAISESSWTSDYNEQFF